This TCR beta chain came from a study of T cell clusters in autoimmune cytopenias. At the level of the study: TRB sequencing had a median approximately 50,000 reads and 2,350 distinct clonotypes per sample.

Comments on this clonotype: Antigen: not known.

One tube held mixed TRB-A and TRB-B primer pools for touch-down PCR. TCRdb derives one entry per CDR3 protein from the multiplex PCR reads, leaving out DNA. The table lists some 8,400 distinct CDR3 sequences. Study-level results: A dominant lymphoma-associated repertoire apparently masked the cluster-lack signature in secondary cytopenia versus chronic lymphocytic leukemia. TRB repertoire shifts in secondary cytopenia and chronic lymphocytic leukemia mostly reflected lymphoma, not autoimmunity. The T cell clusters were defined only in silico, without experimental functional validation.

TRB was amplified from roughly 270 ng of peripheral blood genomic DNA per sample. The CDR3 sequence is 13 residues long. Germline V gene sequence: CDR1 MNHNS, CDR2 SASEGT. The TCR sequence derives from a human donor with an autoimmune cytopenia or autoimmune hepatitis (not recorded which). Sequencing was done on a sample of peripheral blood. V is TRBV6-1 and J is TRBJ1-1. The CDR3 loop reads CASTLDRNTEAFF.